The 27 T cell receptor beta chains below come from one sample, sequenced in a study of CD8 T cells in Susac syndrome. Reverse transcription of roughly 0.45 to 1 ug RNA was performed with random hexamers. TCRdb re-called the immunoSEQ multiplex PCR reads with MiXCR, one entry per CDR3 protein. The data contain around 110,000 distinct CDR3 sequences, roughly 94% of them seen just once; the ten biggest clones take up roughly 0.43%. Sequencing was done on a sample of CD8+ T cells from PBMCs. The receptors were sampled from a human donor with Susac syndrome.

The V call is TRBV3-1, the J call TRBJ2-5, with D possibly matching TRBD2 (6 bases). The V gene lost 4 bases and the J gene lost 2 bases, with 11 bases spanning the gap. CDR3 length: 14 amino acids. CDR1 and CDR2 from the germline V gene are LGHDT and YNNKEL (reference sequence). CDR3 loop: CASSLREIQETQYF. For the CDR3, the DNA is TGTGCCAGCAGCCTTCGGGAGATTCAAGAGACCCAGTACTTC.

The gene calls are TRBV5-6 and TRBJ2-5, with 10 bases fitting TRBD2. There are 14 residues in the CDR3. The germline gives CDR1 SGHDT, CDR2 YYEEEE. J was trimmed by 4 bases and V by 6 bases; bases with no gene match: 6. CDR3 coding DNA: TGTGCCAGCACCATAGCGGGGGGAGGAGAGACCCAGTACTTC. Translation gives CASTIAGGGETQYF.

In DNA, the CDR3 is TGTGCCAGCAGCTTATATCACCTCCGAGATACGCAGTATTTT. As protein: CASSLYHLRDTQYF. J is TRBJ2-3 and V is TRBV13, with D hard to call. The length of the CDR3 is 14 residues. Trimming shortened V by 2 bases and J by 5 bases, and 11 bases separated the two germline ends. Germline CDR1 and CDR2: PRHDT and FYEKMQ (reference sequence).

Written as DNA, the CDR3 is TGTGCCAGCTCGCACCCCGAGGGAGGGGAAGAGACCCAGTACTTC. It translates to CASSHPEGGEETQYF. The V call is TRBV18, the J call TRBJ2-5, with 7 bases fitting TRBD2. Trimming at V came to 6 bases and at J to 3 bases, leaving 10 bases not matched to a gene. CDR1 KGHSH and CDR2 LQKENI come from the germline V gene. The CDR3 is made up of 15 amino acids.

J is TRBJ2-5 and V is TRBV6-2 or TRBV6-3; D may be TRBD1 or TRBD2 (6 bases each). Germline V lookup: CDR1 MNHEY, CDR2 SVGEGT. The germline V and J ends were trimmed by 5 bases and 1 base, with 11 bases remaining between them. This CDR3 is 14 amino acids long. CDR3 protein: CASSAGHIQETQYF. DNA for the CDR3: TGTGCCAGCAGTGCGGGACATATCCAAGAGACCCAGTACTTC.

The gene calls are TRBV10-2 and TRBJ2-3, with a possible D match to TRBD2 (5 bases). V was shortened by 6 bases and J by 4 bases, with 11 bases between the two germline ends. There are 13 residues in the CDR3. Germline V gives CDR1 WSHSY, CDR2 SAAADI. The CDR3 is CASRRDSADTQYF. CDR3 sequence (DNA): TGCGCCAGCAGAAGAGATAGCGCAGATACGCAGTATTTT.

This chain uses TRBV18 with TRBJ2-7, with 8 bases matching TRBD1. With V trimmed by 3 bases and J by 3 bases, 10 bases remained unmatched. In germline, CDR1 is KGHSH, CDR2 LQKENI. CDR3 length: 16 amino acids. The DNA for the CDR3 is TGTGCCAGCTCACCCCGCTCGGGACAGGTCGACTACGAGCAGTACTTC. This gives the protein CASSPRSGQVDYEQYF.

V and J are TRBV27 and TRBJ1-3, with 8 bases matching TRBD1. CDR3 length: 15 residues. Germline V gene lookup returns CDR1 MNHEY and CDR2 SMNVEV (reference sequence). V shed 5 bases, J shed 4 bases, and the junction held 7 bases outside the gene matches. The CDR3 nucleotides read TGTGCCAGCAGTCCCCGGACAGGGACAGGAAACACCATATATTTT. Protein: CASSPRTGTGNTIYF.

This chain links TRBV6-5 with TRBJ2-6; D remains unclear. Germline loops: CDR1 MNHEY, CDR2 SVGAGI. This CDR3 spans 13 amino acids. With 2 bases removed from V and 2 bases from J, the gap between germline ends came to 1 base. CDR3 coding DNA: TGTGCCAGCAGTTACGCTGGGGCCAACGTCCTGACTTTC. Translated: CASSYAGANVLTF.

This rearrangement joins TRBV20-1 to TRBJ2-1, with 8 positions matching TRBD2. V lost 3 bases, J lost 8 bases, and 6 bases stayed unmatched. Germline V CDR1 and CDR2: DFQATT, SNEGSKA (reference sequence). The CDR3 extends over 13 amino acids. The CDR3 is CSARDGGVDEQFF. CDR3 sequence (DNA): TGCAGTGCTAGGGACGGGGGGGTAGATGAGCAGTTCTTC.

Here the CDR3 DNA reads TGCGCCAGCAGCTTGGAACGGGACACCGGGGAGCTGTTTTTT. The encoded protein is CASSLERDTGELFF. The rearrangement uses TRBV5-1 and TRBJ2-2, with D unresolved. CDR3 length: 14 residues. Between the trimmed V and J ends, which lost 0 bases and 3 bases, there was a span of 6 bases. Germline V lookup: CDR1 SGHRS, CDR2 YFSETQ. The full variable domain, rest sourced from reference TRBV5-1 and TRBJ2-2, is KAGVTQTPRYLIKTRGQQVTLSCSPISGHRSVSWYQQTPGQGLQFLFEYFSETQRNKGNFPGRFSGRQFSNSRSEMNVSTLELGDSALYLCASSLERDTGELFFGEGSRLTVL.

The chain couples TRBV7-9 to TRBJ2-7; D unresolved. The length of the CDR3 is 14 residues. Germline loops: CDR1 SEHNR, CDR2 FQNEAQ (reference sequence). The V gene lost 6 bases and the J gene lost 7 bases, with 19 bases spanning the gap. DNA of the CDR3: TGTGCCAGCAGTCCCCCCGGGCCAATTGAGGAGCAGTACTTC. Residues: CASSPPGPIEEQYF.

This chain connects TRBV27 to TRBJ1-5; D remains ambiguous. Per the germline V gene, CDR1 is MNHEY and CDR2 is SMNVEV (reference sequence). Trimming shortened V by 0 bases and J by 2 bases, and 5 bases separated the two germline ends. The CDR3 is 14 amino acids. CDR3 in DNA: TGTGCCAGCAGTTTATCGGACGGCAATCAGCCCCAGCATTTT. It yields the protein CASSLSDGNQPQHF.

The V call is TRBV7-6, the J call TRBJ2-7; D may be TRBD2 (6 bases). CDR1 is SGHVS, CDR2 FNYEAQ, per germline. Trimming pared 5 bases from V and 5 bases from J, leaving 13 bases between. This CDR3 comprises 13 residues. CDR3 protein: CASSPDRLDEQYF. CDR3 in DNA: TGTGCCAGCAGCCCCGACAGACTAGACGAGCAGTACTTC.

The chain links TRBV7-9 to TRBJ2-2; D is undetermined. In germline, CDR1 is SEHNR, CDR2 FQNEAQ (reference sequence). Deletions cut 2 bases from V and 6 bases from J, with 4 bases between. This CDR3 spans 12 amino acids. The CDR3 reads CASSLPSGELFF. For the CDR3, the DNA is TGTGCCAGCAGCTTACCGTCCGGGGAGCTGTTTTTT. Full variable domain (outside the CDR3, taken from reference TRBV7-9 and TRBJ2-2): DTGVSQNPRHKITKRGQNVTFRCDPISEHNRLYWYRQTLGQGPEFLTYFQNEAQLEKSRLLSDRFSAERPKGSFSTLEIQRTEQGDSAMYLCASSLPSGELFFGEGSRLTVL.

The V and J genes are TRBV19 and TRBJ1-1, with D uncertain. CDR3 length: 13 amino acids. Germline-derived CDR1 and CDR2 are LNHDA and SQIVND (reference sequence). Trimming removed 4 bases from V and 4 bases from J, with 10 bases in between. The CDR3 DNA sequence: TGTGCCAGTAGTAACCGAGAGGGCACTGAAGCTTTCTTT. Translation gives CASSNREGTEAFF.

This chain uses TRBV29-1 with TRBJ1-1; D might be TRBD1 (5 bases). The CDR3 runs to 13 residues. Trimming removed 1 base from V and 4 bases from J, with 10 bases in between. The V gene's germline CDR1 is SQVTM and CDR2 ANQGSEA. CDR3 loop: CSVEGREGTEAFF. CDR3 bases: TGCAGCGTTGAAGGCAGGGAGGGCACTGAAGCTTTCTTT.

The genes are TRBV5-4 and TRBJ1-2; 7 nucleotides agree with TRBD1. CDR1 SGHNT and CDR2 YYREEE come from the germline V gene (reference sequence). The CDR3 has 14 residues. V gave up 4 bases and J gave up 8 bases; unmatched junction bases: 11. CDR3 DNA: TGTGCCAGCAGCCCCGACCCGACAGGGAAGGGCTACACCTTC. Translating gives CASSPDPTGKGYTF.

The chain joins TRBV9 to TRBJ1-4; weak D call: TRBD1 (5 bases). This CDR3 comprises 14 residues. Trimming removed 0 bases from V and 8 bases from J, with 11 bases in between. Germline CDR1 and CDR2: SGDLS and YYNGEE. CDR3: CASSVGAGSEKLFF. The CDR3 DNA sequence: TGTGCCAGCAGCGTAGGTGCAGGGAGCGAAAAACTGTTTTTT.

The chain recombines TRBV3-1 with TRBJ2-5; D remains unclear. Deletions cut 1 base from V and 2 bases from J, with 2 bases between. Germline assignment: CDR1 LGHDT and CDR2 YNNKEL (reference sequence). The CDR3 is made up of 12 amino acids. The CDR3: CASSQGQETQYF. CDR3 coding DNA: TGTGCCAGCAGCCAAGGACAAGAGACCCAGTACTTC.

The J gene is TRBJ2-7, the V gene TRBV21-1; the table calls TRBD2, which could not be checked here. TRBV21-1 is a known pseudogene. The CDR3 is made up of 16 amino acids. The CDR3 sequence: CASSLGGRHRAYEQYF. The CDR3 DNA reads TGTGCCAGCAGCTTAGGGGGAAGGCACAGGGCCTACGAGCAGTACTTC.

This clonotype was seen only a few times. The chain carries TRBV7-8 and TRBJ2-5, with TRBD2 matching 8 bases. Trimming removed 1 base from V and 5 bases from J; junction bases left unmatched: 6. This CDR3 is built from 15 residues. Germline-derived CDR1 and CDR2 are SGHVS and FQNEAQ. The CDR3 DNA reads TGTGCCAGCAGCTTAGAACGGGGGGGCCGTGAGACCCAGTACTTC. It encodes CASSLERGGRETQYF.

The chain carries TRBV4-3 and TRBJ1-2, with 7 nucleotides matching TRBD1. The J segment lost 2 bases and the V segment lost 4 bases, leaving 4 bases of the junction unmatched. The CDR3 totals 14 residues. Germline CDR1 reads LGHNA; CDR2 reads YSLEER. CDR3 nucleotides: TGCGCCAGCAGCCCCGAGACAGGGAACTATGGCTACACCTTC. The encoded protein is CASSPETGNYGYTF.

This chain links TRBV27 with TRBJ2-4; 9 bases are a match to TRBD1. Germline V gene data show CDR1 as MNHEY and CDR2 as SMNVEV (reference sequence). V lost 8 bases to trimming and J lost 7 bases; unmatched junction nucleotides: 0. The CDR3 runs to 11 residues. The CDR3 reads CASGTGNIQYF. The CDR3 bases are TGTGCCAGCGGGACAGGGAACATTCAGTACTTC.

CDR3 sequence (DNA): TGTGCCAGCAGTCTGGGAGGCGAGAAGACCCAGTACTTC. This translates into CASSLGGEKTQYF. The chain is built from TRBV7-8 and TRBJ2-5; tentatively, D is TRBD2 (6 bases). The length of the CDR3 is 13 residues. Germline V gene lookup returns CDR1 SGHVS and CDR2 FQNEAQ. V lost 6 bases, J lost 6 bases, and 14 bases lay in between.

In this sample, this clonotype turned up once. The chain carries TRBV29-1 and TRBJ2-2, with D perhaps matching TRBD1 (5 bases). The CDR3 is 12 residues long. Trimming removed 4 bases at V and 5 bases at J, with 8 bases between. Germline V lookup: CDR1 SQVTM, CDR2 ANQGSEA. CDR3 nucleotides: TGCAGCGTTGTGGGGCAGACCGGGGAGCTGTTTTTT. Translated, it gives CSVVGQTGELFF.

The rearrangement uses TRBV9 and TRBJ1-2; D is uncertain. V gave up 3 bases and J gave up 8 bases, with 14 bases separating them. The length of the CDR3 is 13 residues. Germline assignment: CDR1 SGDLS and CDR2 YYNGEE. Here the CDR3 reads CASSDREMGGYTF. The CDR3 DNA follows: TGTGCCAGCAGCGATCGAGAGATGGGCGGCTACACCTTC.